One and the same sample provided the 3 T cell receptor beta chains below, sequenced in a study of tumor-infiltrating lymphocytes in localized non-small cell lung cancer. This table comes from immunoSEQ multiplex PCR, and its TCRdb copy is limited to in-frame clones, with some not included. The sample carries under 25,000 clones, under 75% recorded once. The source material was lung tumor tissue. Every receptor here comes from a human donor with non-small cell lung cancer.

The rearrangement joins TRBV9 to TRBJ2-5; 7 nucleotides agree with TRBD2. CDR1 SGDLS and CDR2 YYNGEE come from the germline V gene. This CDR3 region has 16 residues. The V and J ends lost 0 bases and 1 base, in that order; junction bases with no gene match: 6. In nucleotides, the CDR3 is TGTGCCAGCAGCGTAGGCAGTAGCGGGTCCCAAGAGACCCAGTACTTC. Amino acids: CASSVGSSGSQETQYF.

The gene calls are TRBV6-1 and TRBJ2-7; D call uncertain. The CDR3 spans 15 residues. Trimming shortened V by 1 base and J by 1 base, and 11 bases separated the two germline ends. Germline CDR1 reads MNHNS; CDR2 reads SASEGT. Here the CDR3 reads CASSEDWLRSYEQYF. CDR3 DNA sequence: TGTGCCAGCAGTGAAGATTGGCTCCGATCCTACGAGCAGTACTTC.

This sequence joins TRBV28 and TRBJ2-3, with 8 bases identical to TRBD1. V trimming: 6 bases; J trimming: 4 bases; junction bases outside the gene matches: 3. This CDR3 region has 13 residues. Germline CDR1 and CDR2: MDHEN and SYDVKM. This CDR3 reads CASRKTGADTQYF. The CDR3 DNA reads TGTGCCAGCAGGAAGACAGGGGCAGATACGCAGTATTTT.